A single sample is the source of the 26 T cell receptor beta chains below, sequenced in a study of blood T cell repertoires in COVID-19. Profiling relied on immunoSEQ multiplex PCR, and the TCRdb table lists in-frame clones only, not all of them. The sample holds roughly 170,000 clones, around four fifths seen once. What was sequenced was PBMCs or T cells enriched from blood (not recorded which). These TCRs come from a woman aged 45-60 years who had recovered from COVID-19.

As DNA, the CDR3 is TGTGCCAGCAGCTTATCCGGGGTGGGGAACACTGAAGCTTTCTTT. Protein: CASSLSGVGNTEAFF. The chain recombines TRBV7-3 with TRBJ1-1; unclear D gene. Trimming cost V 2 bases and J 1 base, with 11 bases left between them. This CDR3 has 15 amino acids. The germline CDR1 and CDR2 sequences are SGHTA and FQGTGA.

The chain carries TRBV9 and TRBJ2-7; D call uncertain. V lost 3 bases to trimming and J lost 5 bases, with 21 bases between them. Germline values: CDR1 SGDLS, CDR2 YYNGEE. The CDR3 spans 16 residues. CDR3 nucleotides: TGTGCCAGCAGCGACCGACCGGGTCAAGCTTTTAACGAGCAGTACTTC. Its protein is CASSDRPGQAFNEQYF.

The V and J genes are TRBV7-9 and TRBJ2-1; TRBD2 matches 7 bases. CDR1 and CDR2 from the germline V gene are SEHNR and FQNEAQ (reference sequence). Trimming took 3 bases from V and 7 from J; bases not matched to a gene: 6. The CDR3 has 14 residues. The CDR3 reads CASSFQTSINEQFF. The CDR3 DNA reads TGTGCCAGCAGCTTTCAGACTAGCATTAATGAGCAGTTCTTC.

The gene calls are TRBV6-5 and TRBJ2-7; maybe TRBD2 (5 bases). Trimming left V 6 bases short and J 7 bases short, with 10 bases between. The CDR3 runs 11 residues. Germline CDR1 reads MNHEY; CDR2 reads SVGAGI. CDR3 coding DNA: TGTGCCAGCAGGCAACGGGGTGAGCAGTACTTC. Its translation: CASRQRGEQYF.

V and J are TRBV14 and TRBJ1-3; possibly TRBD1 for D (6 bases). The CDR3 is 15 amino acids. Germline CDR1 SGHDN, CDR2 FVKESK. The V end was cut by 5 bases, the J end by 2 bases, with 13 bases between. CDR3 region: CASSTLTGTGNTIYF. The CDR3 bases are TGTGCCAGCAGCACCCTTACAGGGACTGGAAACACCATATATTTT. The complete variable domain, with remaining parts taken from reference TRBV14 and TRBJ1-3, reads EAGVTQFPSHSVIEKGQTVTLRCDPISGHDNLYWYRRVMGKEIKFLLHFVKESKQDESGMPNNRFLAERTGGTYSTLKVQPAELEDSGVYFCASSTLTGTGNTIYFGEGSWLTVV.

V is TRBV7-2 and J is TRBJ2-5; D is possibly TRBD2 (5 bases). Trimming cost V 6 bases and J 9 bases, with 20 bases left between them. The CDR3 covers 14 residues. Per germline, CDR1 SGHTA and CDR2 FQGNSA. CDR3: CASSTLGPTRAQYF. CDR3 nucleotides: TGTGCCAGCAGTACGCTTGGTCCGACGAGGGCCCAGTACTTC.

V and J are TRBV3-1 (or the pseudogene TRBV3-2) and TRBJ2-5; D unresolved. The CDR3 has 13 amino acids. The germline CDR1 and CDR2 sequences are LGHDT and YNNKEL (reference sequence). V was shortened by 5 bases and J by 1 base, with 8 bases between the two germline ends. CDR3 DNA sequence: TGTGCCAGCAGCTACTCACTCCAAGAGACCCAGTACTTC. This gives the protein CASSYSLQETQYF.

The CDR3 DNA sequence: TGTGCCAGCAGCCTAGGGTCGGGGGGAAATAGCAATCAGCCCCAGCATTTT. Protein sequence: CASSLGSGGNSNQPQHF. The gene calls are TRBV11-2 and TRBJ1-5; D is perhaps TRBD1 (5 bases). V lost 5 bases and J 0 bases, leaving 17 bases between the germline ends. Germline CDR1 is SGHAT and CDR2 is FQNNGV. The CDR3 length is 17 residues.

This chain uses TRBV7-2 with TRBJ2-5; D remains unclear. Germline loops: CDR1 SGHTA, CDR2 FQGNSA. This CDR3 has 13 residues. V gave up 2 bases and J gave up 5 bases, with 9 bases separating them. As DNA, the CDR3 is TGTGCCAGCAGCTTAAACCCCCAGGAGACCCAGTACTTC. Amino acids: CASSLNPQETQYF.

This chain uses TRBV6-4 with TRBJ1-1; D is unresolved. CDR1 MRHNA and CDR2 SNTAGT come from the germline V gene. This CDR3 spans 14 amino acids. V was cut by 4 bases and J by 1 base, with 10 bases left in between. The CDR3 protein is CASSVEFGNTEAFF. The DNA of the CDR3 is TGTGCCAGCAGTGTTGAGTTTGGGAACACTGAAGCTTTCTTT.

This chain uses TRBV11-2 with TRBJ2-1, with D uncertain. Per the germline V gene, CDR1 is SGHAT and CDR2 is FQNNGV. The length of the CDR3 is 13 residues. Trimming removed 4 bases at V and 3 bases at J, with 7 bases between. CDR3 protein: CASSSSYYNEQFF. The CDR3 bases are TGTGCCAGCAGCTCATCCTACTACAATGAGCAGTTCTTC. The whole variable domain, filled in from reference TRBV11-2 and TRBJ2-1, reads EAGVAQSPRYKIIEKRQSVAFWCNPISGHATLYWYQQILGQGPKLLIQFQNNGVVDDSQLPKDRFSAERLKGVDSTLKIQPAKLEDSAVYLCASSSSYYNEQFFGPGTRLTVL.

The V gene is TRBV28, the J gene TRBJ1-2; TRBD1 aligns across 12 bases. The V and J ends lost 10 bases and 7 bases, in that order; junction bases with no gene match: 7. The CDR3 is 13 amino acids. Germline loops: CDR1 MDHEN, CDR2 SYDVKM. For the CDR3, the DNA is TGTGCCATCTGGGGACAGGGGGCAGGTGGCTACACCTTC. This codes for CAIWGQGAGGYTF.

The chain combines TRBV5-1 with TRBJ1-5, with TRBD1 matching 7 bases. This CDR3 has 14 amino acids. V trimming: 5 bases; J trimming: 7 bases; junction bases outside the gene matches: 9. Germline lookup yields CDR1 SGHRS and CDR2 YFSETQ. For the CDR3, the DNA is TGCGCCAGCAGTGACCGACAGGGAGGACAGCCCCAGCATTTT. Protein: CASSDRQGGQPQHF.

The J gene is TRBJ1-4, the V gene TRBV5-3; 10 nucleotides agree with TRBD1. TRBV5-3 is designated an ORF whose function remains uncertain. The length of the CDR3 is 19 residues. Unmatched junction bases numbered 13, after V lost 4 bases and J lost 1 base. CDR3 coding DNA: TGTGCCAGAAGCCTTAGACAGGGGGCGACGGGTAGAACTAATGAAAAACTGTTTTTT. Translation gives CARSLRQGATGRTNEKLFF.

The chain employs TRBV9 and TRBJ2-1; D call uncertain. Trimming shortened V by 0 bases and J by 8 bases, and 18 bases separated the two germline ends. The germline gives CDR1 SGDLS, CDR2 YYNGEE. The CDR3 spans 16 residues. The CDR3 sequence is CASSVVARTRGHEQFF. CDR3 coding DNA: TGTGCCAGCAGCGTAGTAGCTAGAACCCGCGGCCATGAGCAGTTCTTC.

This clone occurred a few times. The CDR3 DNA reads TGTGCCAGCAGTTTAAGGGACTCGCAAGAGACCCAGTACTTC. Translating it yields CASSLRDSQETQYF. The chain has TRBV27 and TRBJ2-5; D may be TRBD2 (6 bases). This CDR3 spans 14 amino acids. Germline values: CDR1 MNHEY, CDR2 SMNVEV (reference sequence). V was cut by 2 bases and J by 2 bases, with 9 bases left in between.

In DNA, the CDR3 is TGTGCCAGCAGCCAAGCACAGGGGGGCACTAATTCACCCCTCCACTTT. Residues: CASSQAQGGTNSPLHF. The genes are TRBV4-2 and TRBJ1-6; 8 bases line up with TRBD1. Losses at the gene ends were 1 base for V and 6 bases for J; bases not matched to a gene: 5. The CDR3 totals 16 residues. Germline CDR1 is LGHNA and CDR2 is YNFKEQ.

Notes on this clone: Other nucleotide sequences from this sample produce the same CDR3. The V and J genes are TRBV6-5 and TRBJ1-3, with a tentative D call TRBD1 (5 bases). The V gene's germline CDR1 is MNHEY and CDR2 SVGAGI. The ends were cut back, 5 bases at V and 0 bases at J, with 11 bases in the middle. The length of the CDR3 is 15 residues. Here the CDR3 reads CASSTGLISGNTIYF. The CDR3 region has the DNA TGTGCCAGCAGTACGGGACTGATCTCTGGAAACACCATATATTTT.

CDR3 residues: CASSERSSDEQFF. CDR3 DNA: TGCGCCAGCAGTGAGCGGTCCTCCGATGAGCAGTTCTTC. This sequence joins TRBV10-1 and TRBJ2-1, with D uncertain. V gave up 2 bases and J gave up 8 bases, with 10 bases separating them. The CDR3 extends over 13 amino acids. CDR1 WNHNN and CDR2 SYGVQD come from the germline V gene (reference sequence).

The chain couples TRBV6-5 to TRBJ2-7; 10 positions match TRBD2. With V trimmed by 2 bases and J by 3 bases, 1 base remained unmatched. This CDR3 is 14 amino acids long. In germline, CDR1 is MNHEY, CDR2 SVGAGI. CDR3 region: CASSYGTSDYEQYF. The CDR3 region has the DNA TGTGCCAGCAGTTACGGGACTAGCGACTACGAGCAGTACTTC.

This clone was observed a handful of times. The chain links TRBV18 to TRBJ2-3, with 9 positions matching TRBD2. This CDR3 is built from 15 residues. Germline V CDR1 and CDR2: KGHSH, LQKENI. V lost 6 bases and J lost 0; bases outside the gene matches: 4. The CDR3 loop is CASSIGLASTDTQYF. In DNA form, the CDR3 reads TGTGCCAGCTCCATCGGACTAGCGAGCACAGATACGCAGTATTTT.

This clone was counted a few times. This chain connects TRBV7-9 to TRBJ2-7, with TRBD2 identical over 11 bases. Germline V gene data show CDR1 as SEHNR and CDR2 as FQNEAQ (reference sequence). The CDR3 covers 15 residues. V trimming: 5 bases; J trimming: 4 bases; junction bases outside the gene matches: 7. CDR3 protein: CASSQTSGTSYEQYF. DNA of the CDR3: TGTGCCAGCAGCCAGACTAGCGGGACGTCTTACGAGCAGTACTTC. The full variable domain, its missing parts supplied by reference TRBV7-9 and TRBJ2-7, is DTGVSQNPRHKITKRGQNVTFRCDPISEHNRLYWYRQTLGQGPEFLTYFQNEAQLEKSRLLSDRFSAERPKGSFSTLEIQRTEQGDSAMYLCASSQTSGTSYEQYFGPGTRLTVT.

This chain uses TRBV4-2 with TRBJ2-1; 12 bases are shared with TRBD2. The CDR3 extends over 17 amino acids. Germline CDR1 is LGHNA and CDR2 is YNFKEQ. V shed 4 bases and J 1 base; nucleotides not matched to a gene: 5. CDR3 residues: CASSPQGTSGSYNEQFF. The CDR3 nucleotides are TGTGCCAGCAGCCCGCAAGGGACTAGCGGGTCCTACAATGAGCAGTTCTTC.

The chain recombines TRBV30 with TRBJ2-6, with TRBD2 matching over 8 bases. The CDR3 has 16 amino acids. Germline CDR1 and CDR2: GTSNPN and SVGIG (reference sequence). Unmatched junction bases numbered 12, after V lost 8 bases and J lost 3 bases. CDR3 sequence reads: CALDIAGGSGANVLTF. The CDR3 nucleotides are TGTGCCCTGGACATCGCGGGGGGCAGTGGGGCCAACGTCCTGACTTTC.

The chain carries TRBV30 and TRBJ1-3; maybe TRBD1 (6 bases). The CDR3 is 14 residues long. V gave up 4 bases and J gave up 4 bases, with 14 bases separating them. Per the germline V gene, CDR1 is GTSNPN and CDR2 is SVGIG (reference sequence). This CDR3 reads CAWTPATGGNTIYF. In DNA form, the CDR3 reads TGTGCCTGGACCCCGGCGACAGGAGGAAACACCATATATTTT.

Points on this clone: Other nucleotide sequences in the sample specify the same CDR3. J is TRBJ2-3 and V is TRBV7-6; D is unclear. V was clipped by 6 bases and J by 3 bases, with 7 bases between them. Germline-derived CDR1 and CDR2 are SGHVS and FNYEAQ. This CDR3 has 12 amino acids. The CDR3 loop is CASSSRTDTQYF. As DNA, the CDR3 is TGTGCCAGCAGTTCCCGGACAGATACGCAGTATTTT.